This T cell receptor beta chain was identified in a study of CD4 T cells in relation to SARS-CoV-2 and coronaviruses. Overall study context: PBMCs were cultured with antigen for roughly 10 days before TCR beta sequencing. Convalescent donors were aged roughly 21 to 75, with median roughly 38 years. Two subjects were Hispanic; patients were 7 or 8 males and a handful of females.

A remark on this clone: Its cognate antigen is unknown.

Survey-level TCR-beta sequencing used DNA from CEF-cultured naive and memory CD4+ T cells. Sequencing was performed with immunoSEQ multiplex PCR; in TCRdb, only in-frame clones are kept and a portion is missing. The sample consists of approximately 36,000 clones, 70% to 85% of them appearing once. The CDR3 is 15 residues long. Germline CDR1 MGHRA, CDR2 YSYEKL. V shed 3 bases and J shed 1 base, with 12 bases lying between them. The rearrangement uses TRBV4-1 and TRBJ2-5; a weak D match, TRBD2 (5 bases). This receptor was identified in an adult with COVID-19. The specimen sequenced was memory CD4+ T cells from PBMCs, cultured in vitro. CDR3 DNA sequence: TGCGCCAGCAGCCATGCAGGAGGAACCCAAGAGACCCAGTACTTC. It encodes CASSHAGGTQETQYF.